The clone carrying this TCR beta chain was picked up a small number of times. Its matching antigen is unknown. This sample is drawn from a study of beta chain features in type 1 diabetes. Whole-study results and caveats: In every one of the four CD4+ subsets, TCRB CDR3s were moderately but significantly shorter in Type 1 diabetes patients. The VDJ junctions of type 1 diabetes patients carried fewer insertions and more deletions.

The CDR3 covers 16 residues. Germline V gene sequence: CDR1 GTSNPN, CDR2 SVGIG (reference sequence). V was clipped by 3 bases and J by 0 bases, with 15 bases between them. Central memory, naive, regulatory and stem cell-like memory CD4+ cells were sorted by CD45RO/CCR7/CD25/CD127/CD95/CD27. The study reverse transcribed the entire isolated RNA, so it sequenced expressed TCRB transcripts. The data were produced by immunoSEQ multiplex PCR, yet TCRdb's version contains in-frame clones alone and is incomplete. In the table there are 550,000 to 850,000 clones, about an eighth of which are singletons. The rearrangement uses TRBV30 and TRBJ1-5, with D perhaps matching TRBD1 (5 bases). This TCR was sampled from a man between 18 and 35 years old with type 1 diabetes. Sequences were obtained from naive CD4+ T cells from blood. The CDR3 coding sequence is TGTGCCTGGAGCAACAATCAGGGCCCTAGCAATCAGCCCCAGCATTTT. Its translation: CAWSNNQGPSNQPQHF.